Described below is a single T cell receptor beta chain sequence and its context. Authors' processing steps: Researchers report that nucleated cell counts were estimated from reference gene primer amplification. Generated by immunoSEQ multiplex PCR, the TCRdb table keeps only in-frame clones and is missing some. The DNA was the basis for D and trimming; V, J and clone size are from that table. The sample includes some 260,000 clones, about 86% of them seen just once. This specimen comes from a study of blood T cell repertoires in COVID-19. Germline V gene lookup returns CDR1 MNHEY and CDR2 SMNVEV (reference sequence). Trimming pared 3 bases from V and 0 bases from J, leaving 15 bases between. The CDR3 contains 16 residues.

Sequenced sample: peripheral blood. The gene calls are TRBV27 and TRBJ2-7; TRBD1 is a possible D gene (6 bases). The receptor was isolated from a man at least 80 years old with acute or convalescent COVID-19. The CDR3 region is CASSFHSRGSSYEQYF. The CDR3 nucleotides read TGTGCCAGCAGTTTCCACTCCAGGGGAAGCTCCTACGAGCAGTACTTC.